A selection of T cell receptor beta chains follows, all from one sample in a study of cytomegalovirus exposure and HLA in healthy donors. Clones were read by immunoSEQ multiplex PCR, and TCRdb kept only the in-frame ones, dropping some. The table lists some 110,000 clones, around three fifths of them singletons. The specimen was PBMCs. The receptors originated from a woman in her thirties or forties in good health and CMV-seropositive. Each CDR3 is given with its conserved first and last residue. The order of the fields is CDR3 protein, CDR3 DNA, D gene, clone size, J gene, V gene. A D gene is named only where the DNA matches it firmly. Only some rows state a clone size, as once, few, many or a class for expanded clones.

cdr3_aa: CASSLTGGNEKLFF; cdr3_nt: TGTGCCAGCAGCCTGACAGGGGGCAATGAAAAACTGTTTTTT; d_call: TRBD1; clone_size: NA; j_call: TRBJ1-4; v_call: TRBV28
cdr3_aa: CASRQGLSTDTQYF; cdr3_nt: TGTGCCAGCAGACAGGGACTAAGCACAGATACGCAGTATTTT; d_call: NA; clone_size: NA; j_call: TRBJ2-3; v_call: TRBV2
cdr3_aa: CASSIPRGGNNIQYF; cdr3_nt: TGTGCCAGTAGTATACCCCGTGGGGGGAATAACATTCAGTACTTC; d_call: NA; clone_size: once; j_call: TRBJ2-4; v_call: TRBV19
cdr3_aa: CASSRQDSSDTQYF; cdr3_nt: TGTGCCAGCAGCCGACAGGACTCGTCCGATACGCAGTATTTT; d_call: NA; clone_size: NA; j_call: TRBJ2-3; v_call: TRBV7-3
cdr3_aa: CASSDRGEGLYEQYF; cdr3_nt: TGTGCCAGCAGTGATCGGGGAGAGGGCCTCTACGAGCAGTACTTC; d_call: NA; clone_size: NA; j_call: TRBJ2-7; v_call: TRBV6-1
cdr3_aa: CASGRRDEQYF; cdr3_nt: TGTGCCAGCGGGAGGAGGGACGAGCAGTACTTC; d_call: NA; clone_size: NA; j_call: TRBJ2-7; v_call: TRBV2
cdr3_aa: CASSPQLAGGPSTDTQYF; cdr3_nt: TGTGCCAGTAGTCCACAGCTAGCGGGAGGGCCGAGTACAGATACGCAGTATTTT; d_call: TRBD2; clone_size: NA; j_call: TRBJ2-3; v_call: TRBV19
cdr3_aa: CASSDPRRLGGNTIYF; cdr3_nt: TGTGCCAGCAGTGACCCCAGGCGCTTAGGTGGAAACACCATATATTTT; d_call: NA; clone_size: NA; j_call: TRBJ1-3; v_call: TRBV2
cdr3_aa: CASSQDLNYEQYF; cdr3_nt: TGTGCCAGCAGCCAAGACCTTAACTACGAGCAGTACTTC; d_call: NA; clone_size: many; j_call: TRBJ2-7; v_call: TRBV14
cdr3_aa: CASRGSGGWETQYF; cdr3_nt: TGCGCCAGCAGGGGTTCAGGGGGCTGGGAGACCCAGTACTTC; d_call: TRBD1; clone_size: NA; j_call: TRBJ2-5; v_call: TRBV5-1